Each of the 4 T cell receptor beta chains below was sequenced from the same sample in a study of cytomegalovirus exposure and HLA in healthy donors listed by TCRdb under 2017. The library was generated by the immunoSEQ multiplex PCR assay. For the multiplex PCR, a mixture combining 60 forward primers for TCR Vbeta segments and 13 reverse primers for TCR Jbeta segments was used. The table was pulled from immuneACCESS by TCRdb, which kept in-frame rearrangements only. Such tables lose some clones; where checked, under half of the loss comes from unresolved V genes, and the rest has no known cause. The sample contains some 180,000 clones, roughly 80% of them found a single time. The ten top clones hold under 3% of the sample. The sequenced material came from PBMCs. These receptors were taken from a woman in her twenties or thirties in good health and CMV-seronegative.

A word on this clone: The sample carries other DNA sequences with the same CDR3. The rearrangement links TRBV9 to TRBJ2-5; 8 bases align to TRBD1. After removal of 0 bases from V and 5 bases from J, the junction contained 3 bases not matched to a gene. The CDR3 has 14 amino acids. Germline lookup yields CDR1 SGDLS and CDR2 YYNGEE. The CDR3 DNA reads as TGTGCCAGCAGCGTAGCAGGGGGCCAGGAGACCCAGTACTTC. This encodes CASSVAGGQETQYF.

V is TRBV10-2 and J is TRBJ1-6; 7 nucleotides agree with TRBD1. Trimming at V came to 0 bases and at J to 9 bases, leaving 8 bases not matched to a gene. The CDR3 is 16 residues long. Per germline, CDR1 WSHSY and CDR2 SAAADI. In nucleotides, the CDR3 is TGCGCCAGCAGTGAGTCTGCGACAGGGAAGGGTTCACCCCTCCACTTT. This codes for CASSESATGKGSPLHF.

In the case of this clone: At one of its ends the junction is not consistent with the germline gene, which may arise from a read error. The rearrangement joins TRBV7-9 to TRBJ2-5; D might be TRBD1 (5 bases). The CDR3 is 17 residues long. Germline V gives CDR1 SEHNR, CDR2 FQNEAQ (reference sequence). CDR3 in amino acids: CSSSFTNRPQFQETQYF. The DNA of the CDR3 is TGTTCCAGCAGCTTTACCAACAGGCCCCAATTCCAAGAGACCCAGTACTTC.

The V gene is TRBV6-5, the J gene TRBJ2-6; 10 bases are a match to TRBD1. There are 15 residues in the CDR3. V shed 10 bases and J 2 bases; nucleotides not matched to a gene: 5. Looked up from germline, CDR1 is MNHEY and CDR2 is SVGAGI. CDR3 protein: CATWDRGAGANVLTF. CDR3 sequence (DNA): TGTGCCACTTGGGACAGGGGAGCTGGGGCCAACGTCCTGACTTTC.